These 14 T cell receptor beta chains were sequenced from one sample in a study of T cell repertoires in cytomegalovirus infection. One entry per CDR3 protein results from TCRdb running MiXCR on the reads. The sample has over 300,000 distinct CDR3 sequences, around 9.5% seen once. Material for sequencing was PBMCs. Receptors were obtained from a human donor in good health (CMV status not recorded). Some clones in this sample may be carry-over from other donors' samples.

V and J are TRBV2 and TRBJ2-5; 14 bases are shared with TRBD2. Trimming cost V 6 bases and J 2 bases; bases outside gene matches: 2. The CDR3 covers 15 residues. Germline CDR1 is SNHLY and CDR2 is FYNNEI. The CDR3: CASRGTSGGQETQYF. DNA of the CDR3: TGTGCCAGCAGGGGGACTAGCGGGGGTCAAGAGACCCAGTACTTC.

V gene TRBV7-2 combines with J gene TRBJ1-2, with D unclear. Germline CDR1 is SGHTA and CDR2 is FQGNSA. Trimming removed 1 base at V and 4 bases at J, with 10 bases between. CDR3 size: 14 residues. CDR3 amino acids: CASSLVSPTYGYTF. CDR3 coding DNA: TGTGCCAGCAGCTTAGTCAGCCCCACCTATGGCTACACCTTC.

This chain uses TRBV28 with TRBJ1-2, with D uncertain. This CDR3 spans 14 amino acids. Trimming removed 1 base at V and 6 bases at J, with 12 bases between. Germline assignment: CDR1 MDHEN and CDR2 SYDVKM. The CDR3 DNA reads as TGTGCCAGCAGTTTATACCACAGCCCACATGGCTACACCTTC. Translated: CASSLYHSPHGYTF.

This clonotype was seen at least ten times. The V and J genes are TRBV24-1 and TRBJ1-2; D is undetermined. Germline V gene lookup returns CDR1 KGHDR and CDR2 SFDVKD. V was pared by 4 bases and J by 4 bases, with 6 bases between. The CDR3 runs 12 residues. The CDR3 bases are TGTGCCACCAGTGACACCGTCTATGGCTACACCTTC. Protein product: CATSDTVYGYTF.

The table lists this clonotype with many counts. V usage is TRBV11-2 and J usage is TRBJ2-3; D gene unclear. Germline V CDR1 and CDR2: SGHAT, FQNNGV. CDR3 length: 15 amino acids. Trimming took 6 bases from V and 0 from J, leaving 13 bases between them. This chain's CDR3 is CASRLHLLSTDTQYF. The CDR3 region has the DNA TGTGCCAGCAGGTTACACCTCCTAAGCACAGATACGCAGTATTTT.

The rearrangement joins TRBV6-5 to TRBJ1-1; the D gene is possibly TRBD1 (5 bases). V lost 6 bases and J lost 6, with 11 bases in between. Germline assignment: CDR1 MNHEY and CDR2 SVGAGI. The CDR3 consists of 12 residues. The CDR3 DNA is TGTGCCAGCAGAGGAGGGGCGGCTGAAGCTTTCTTT. This codes for CASRGGAAEAFF.

This clonotype was seen repeatedly, ten times or more. The chain combines TRBV7-8 with TRBJ2-3, with 10 bases identical to TRBD2. The CDR3 is made up of 15 amino acids. CDR1 and CDR2 from the germline V gene are SGHVS and FQNEAQ. Germline trimming cut 4 bases from V and 4 bases from J; bases unmatched to any gene: 5. CDR3 region: CASSSLAGSADTQYF. The CDR3 bases are TGTGCCAGCAGCTCACTAGCGGGATCCGCAGATACGCAGTATTTT.

V gene TRBV6-2 or TRBV6-3 combines with J gene TRBJ1-4; possible D gene TRBD1, 6 bases. V dropped 5 bases and J dropped 6 bases, with 16 bases sitting between them. The V gene's germline CDR1 is MNHEY and CDR2 SVGEGT. The CDR3 is made up of 15 amino acids. The CDR3 DNA follows: TGTGCCAGCAGTACTCCTCGGGACACCCATGAAAAACTGTTTTTT. This gives the protein CASSTPRDTHEKLFF.

The genes are TRBV30 and TRBJ1-6; D not certain. V lost 3 bases and J 1 base, leaving 16 bases between the germline ends. The CDR3 loop spans 17 amino acids. CDR1 is GTSNPN and CDR2 is SVGIG in the germline V gene (reference sequence). CDR3 amino acids: CAWREGALGSYNSPLHF. The CDR3 coding sequence is TGTGCCTGGAGAGAAGGAGCCCTGGGGTCCTATAATTCACCCCTCCACTTT.

The chain has TRBV6-1 and TRBJ2-1; weak D call: TRBD1 (6 bases). CDR1 and CDR2 (germline): MNHNS, SASEGT. Trimming shortened V by 6 bases and J by 10 bases, and 16 bases separated the two germline ends. CDR3 length: 13 residues. CDR3 amino acids: CASSRGREREQFF. As DNA, the CDR3 is TGTGCCAGCAGCAGGGGAAGGGAGAGGGAGCAGTTCTTC.

The chain has TRBV11-2 and TRBJ2-7; the D call may be TRBD1 or TRBD2 (6 bases each). There are 15 residues in the CDR3. In germline, CDR1 is SGHAT, CDR2 FQNNGV. V gave up 1 base and J gave up 9 bases, with 19 bases separating them. The CDR3 region is CASSLGDIGPGGQYF. The DNA for the CDR3 is TGTGCCAGCAGCTTAGGGGACATCGGTCCCGGGGGGCAGTACTTC.

This rearrangement joins TRBV30 to TRBJ1-6, with 7 nucleotides matching TRBD1. The V segment lost 3 bases and the J segment 7 bases; nucleotides outside the gene matches: 6. The germline V gene has CDR1 GTSNPN and CDR2 SVGIG (reference sequence). This CDR3 spans 14 amino acids. The CDR3 nucleotides are TGTGCCTGGAGGCACAGGGGCGAAAATTCACCCCTCCACTTT. As protein: CAWRHRGENSPLHF.

V gene TRBV4-3 combines with J gene TRBJ2-2, with D perhaps being TRBD1 or TRBD2 (5 bases each). The CDR3 totals 13 residues. Germline CDR1 LGHNA, CDR2 YSLEER. V lost 1 base and J lost 9, with 9 bases in between. This chain's CDR3 is CASSQGGPRELFF. The CDR3 nucleotides are TGCGCCAGCAGCCAAGGGGGACCCAGGGAGCTGTTTTTT.

This chain uses TRBV29-1 with TRBJ2-7; D not resolved. With 4 bases removed from V and 4 bases from J, the gap between germline ends came to 8 bases. Germline V gene data show CDR1 as SQVTM and CDR2 as ANQGSEA. The CDR3 length is 11 residues. CDR3 region: CSVGVGYEQYF. The CDR3 coding sequence is TGCAGCGTTGGAGTTGGTTACGAGCAGTACTTC.